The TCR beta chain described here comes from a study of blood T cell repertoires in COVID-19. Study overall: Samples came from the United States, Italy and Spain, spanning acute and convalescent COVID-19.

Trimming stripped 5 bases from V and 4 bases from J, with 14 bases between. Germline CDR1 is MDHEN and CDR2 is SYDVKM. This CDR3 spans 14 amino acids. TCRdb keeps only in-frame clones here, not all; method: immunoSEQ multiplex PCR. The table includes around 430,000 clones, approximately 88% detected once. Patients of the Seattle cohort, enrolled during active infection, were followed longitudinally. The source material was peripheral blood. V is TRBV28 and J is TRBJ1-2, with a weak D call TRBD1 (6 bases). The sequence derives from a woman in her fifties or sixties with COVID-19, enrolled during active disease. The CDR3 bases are TGTGCCAGCAGTCCCCCTGGACAGATCTATGGCTACACCTTC. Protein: CASSPPGQIYGYTF.